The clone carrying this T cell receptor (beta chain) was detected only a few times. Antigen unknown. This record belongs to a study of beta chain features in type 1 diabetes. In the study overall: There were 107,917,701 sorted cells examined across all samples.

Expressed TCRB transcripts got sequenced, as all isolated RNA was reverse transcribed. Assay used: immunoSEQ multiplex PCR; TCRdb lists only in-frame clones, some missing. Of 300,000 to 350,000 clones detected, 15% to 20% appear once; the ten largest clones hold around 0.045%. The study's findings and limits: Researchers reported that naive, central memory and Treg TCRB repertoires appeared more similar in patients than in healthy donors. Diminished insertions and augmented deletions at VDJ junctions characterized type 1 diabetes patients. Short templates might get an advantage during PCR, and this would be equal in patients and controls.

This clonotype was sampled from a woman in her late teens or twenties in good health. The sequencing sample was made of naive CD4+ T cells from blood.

In DNA, the CDR3 is TGTGCCAGCAGCGTGACAGGGGGCGCCGGAAACATTCAGTACTTC. Protein sequence: CASSVTGGAGNIQYF. V is TRBV7-9 and J is TRBJ2-4; TRBD1 matches at 10 bases. The CDR3 consists of 15 residues. Germline-derived CDR1 and CDR2 are SEHNR and FQNEAQ (reference sequence). The V gene end was trimmed by 5 bases and the J gene end by 6 bases; junction bases not matched to a gene: 7.